This entry lists 6 T cell receptor beta chains sequenced from one sample in a study of blood T cell repertoires in COVID-19. Generated by immunoSEQ multiplex PCR, the TCRdb table keeps only in-frame clones and is missing some. The sample shows about 190,000 clones, 75% to 85% of them seen only once. The sequencing sample was made of PBMCs or T cells enriched from blood (not recorded which). The receptor set was obtained from a woman aged 50 to 60 with acute COVID-19.

The rearrangement joins TRBV7-2 to TRBJ2-2; 7 nucleotides match TRBD2. Germline-derived CDR1 and CDR2 are SGHTA and FQGNSA. The V segment lost 1 base and the J segment 4 bases; nucleotides outside the gene matches: 6. The length of the CDR3 is 16 residues. Written as DNA, the CDR3 is TGTGCCAGCAGCTTAGATGGCGGGGGTACCACCGGGGAGCTGTTTTTT. It codes for CASSLDGGGTTGELFF.

V gene TRBV19 combines with J gene TRBJ1-2; D gene uncertain. V was clipped by 5 bases and J by 4 bases, with 17 bases between them. The CDR3 contains 15 residues. Germline V gene lookup returns CDR1 LNHDA and CDR2 SQIVND (reference sequence). CDR3: CASSSPGGSGYGYTF. CDR3 in DNA: TGTGCCAGTAGTTCACCAGGAGGGTCTGGCTATGGCTACACCTTC.

The chain joins TRBV19 to TRBJ1-1; the match to TRBD1 covers 7 bases. The V gene end was trimmed by 7 bases and the J gene end by 0 bases; junction bases not matched to a gene: 8. The CDR3 covers 15 residues. Germline CDR1 reads LNHDA; CDR2 reads SQIVND (reference sequence). CDR3 amino acids: CASMEGAQVNTEAFF. The CDR3 DNA follows: TGTGCCAGTATGGAGGGGGCACAGGTGAACACTGAAGCTTTCTTT.

The chain recombines TRBV5-5 with TRBJ2-7, with 8 bases aligning to TRBD1. V shed 0 bases, J shed 2 bases, and the junction held 4 bases outside the gene matches. From germline, CDR1 is SGHKS and CDR2 YYEKEE (reference sequence). The CDR3 is 15 residues long. CDR3 in amino acids: CASSLGQGTTYEQYV. The CDR3 region has the DNA TGTGCCAGCAGCTTGGGACAGGGGACCACCTACGAGCAGTACGTC.

This chain joins TRBV6-5 and TRBJ2-2, with TRBD2 as a possible D gene (5 bases). This CDR3 spans 15 amino acids. CDR1 is MNHEY and CDR2 is SVGAGI in the germline V gene. Between the trimmed V and J ends, which lost 6 bases and 5 bases, there was a span of 16 bases. Here the CDR3 DNA reads TGTGCCAGCAGCTCTAGCCCCCATTTAACCGGGGAGCTGTTTTTT. It is translated as CASSSSPHLTGELFF.

With respect to this clone: Other DNA sequences in the sample encode the same CDR3. The chain couples TRBV28 to TRBJ1-2; the match to TRBD1 covers 7 bases. The trim removed 4 bases at V and 5 bases at J, leaving 4 bases unmatched. Germline CDR1 and CDR2: MDHEN and SYDVKM. This CDR3 has 13 amino acids. DNA for the CDR3: TGTGCCAGCAGTTCGGGACAGCTTTATGGCTACACCTTC. Translation gives CASSSGQLYGYTF.